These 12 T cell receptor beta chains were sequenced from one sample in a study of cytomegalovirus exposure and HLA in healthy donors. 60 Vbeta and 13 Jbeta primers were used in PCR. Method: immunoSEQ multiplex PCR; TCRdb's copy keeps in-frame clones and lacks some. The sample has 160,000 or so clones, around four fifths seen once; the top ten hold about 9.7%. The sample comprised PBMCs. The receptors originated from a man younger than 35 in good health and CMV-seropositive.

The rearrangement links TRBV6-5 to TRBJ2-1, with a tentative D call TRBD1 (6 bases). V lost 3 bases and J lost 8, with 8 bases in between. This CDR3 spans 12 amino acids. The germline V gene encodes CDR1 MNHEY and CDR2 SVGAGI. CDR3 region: CASSYTGYEQFF. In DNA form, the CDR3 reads TGTGCCAGCAGTTATACAGGGTATGAGCAGTTCTTC.

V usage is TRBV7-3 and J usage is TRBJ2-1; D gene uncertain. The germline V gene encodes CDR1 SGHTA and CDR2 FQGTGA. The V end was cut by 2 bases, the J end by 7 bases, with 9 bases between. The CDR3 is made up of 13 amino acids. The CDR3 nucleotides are TGTGCCAGCAGCTTAGGCGGATCAAATGAGCAGTTCTTC. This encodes CASSLGGSNEQFF.

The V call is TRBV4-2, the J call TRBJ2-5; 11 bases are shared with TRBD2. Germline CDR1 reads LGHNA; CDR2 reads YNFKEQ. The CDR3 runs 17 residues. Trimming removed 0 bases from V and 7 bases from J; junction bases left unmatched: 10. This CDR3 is CASSQDGGTSGWGTQYF. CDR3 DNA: TGTGCCAGCAGCCAAGATGGGGGGACTAGCGGCTGGGGGACCCAGTACTTC.

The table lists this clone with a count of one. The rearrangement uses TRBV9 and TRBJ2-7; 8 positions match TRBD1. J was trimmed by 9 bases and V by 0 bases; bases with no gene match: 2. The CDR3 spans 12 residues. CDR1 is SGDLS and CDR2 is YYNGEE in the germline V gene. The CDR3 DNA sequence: TGTGCCAGCAGCGTAGAACAGGGGGTGCAGTACTTC. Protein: CASSVEQGVQYF.

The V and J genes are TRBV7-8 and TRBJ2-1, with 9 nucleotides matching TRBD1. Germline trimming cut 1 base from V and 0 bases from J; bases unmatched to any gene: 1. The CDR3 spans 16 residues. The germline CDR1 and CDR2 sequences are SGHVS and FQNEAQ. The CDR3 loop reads CASSLETGGSYNEQFF. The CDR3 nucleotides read TGTGCCAGCAGCTTAGAGACAGGGGGCTCCTACAATGAGCAGTTCTTC. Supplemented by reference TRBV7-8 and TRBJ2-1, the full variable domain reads GAGVSQSPRYKVAKRGQDVALRCDPISGHVSLFWYQQALGQGPEFLTYFQNEAQLDKSGLPSDRFFAERPEGSVSTLKIQRTQQEDSAVYLCASSLETGGSYNEQFFGPGTRLTVL.

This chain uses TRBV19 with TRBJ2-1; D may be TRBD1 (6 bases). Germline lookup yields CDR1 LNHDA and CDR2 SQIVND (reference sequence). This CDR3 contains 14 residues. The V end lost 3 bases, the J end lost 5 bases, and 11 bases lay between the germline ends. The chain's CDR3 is CASSMGAPNNEQFF. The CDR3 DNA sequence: TGTGCCAGTAGTATGGGGGCCCCGAACAATGAGCAGTTCTTC.

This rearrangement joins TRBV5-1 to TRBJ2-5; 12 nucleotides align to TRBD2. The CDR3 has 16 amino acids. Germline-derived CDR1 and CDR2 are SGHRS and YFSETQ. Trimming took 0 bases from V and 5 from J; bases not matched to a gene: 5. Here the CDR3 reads CASSLGLAGEAETQYF. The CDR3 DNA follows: TGCGCCAGCAGCTTGGGACTAGCGGGAGAGGCGGAGACCCAGTACTTC.

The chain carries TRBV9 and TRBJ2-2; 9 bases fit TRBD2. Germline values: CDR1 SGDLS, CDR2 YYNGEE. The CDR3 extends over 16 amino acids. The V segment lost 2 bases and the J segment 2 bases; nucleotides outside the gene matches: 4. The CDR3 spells CASSVSGLANTGELFF. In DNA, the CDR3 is TGTGCCAGCAGCGTCTCGGGACTAGCTAACACCGGGGAGCTGTTTTTT.

The CDR3 here is CASSLSSGRSGELFF. The DNA for the CDR3 is TGCGCCAGCAGCCTGTCTAGCGGGAGGTCTGGGGAGCTGTTTTTT. The V call is TRBV5-1, the J call TRBJ2-2; 11 nucleotides line up with TRBD2. V lost 4 bases to trimming and J lost 8 bases; unmatched junction nucleotides: 7. The germline gives CDR1 SGHRS, CDR2 YFSETQ. The length of the CDR3 is 15 residues.

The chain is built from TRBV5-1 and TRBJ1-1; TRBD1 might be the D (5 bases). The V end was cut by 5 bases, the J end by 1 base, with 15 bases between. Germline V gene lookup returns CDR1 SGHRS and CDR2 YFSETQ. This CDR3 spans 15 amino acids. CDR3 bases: TGCGCCAGCAGGGGGGGTGGTGGTCAGAACACTGAAGCTTTCTTT. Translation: CASRGGGGQNTEAFF.

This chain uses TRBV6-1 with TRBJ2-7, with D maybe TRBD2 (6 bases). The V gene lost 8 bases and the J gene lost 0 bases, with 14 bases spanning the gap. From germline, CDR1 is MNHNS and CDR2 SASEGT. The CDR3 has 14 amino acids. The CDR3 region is CASGPGGSSYEQYF. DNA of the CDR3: TGTGCCAGCGGCCCCGGGGGAAGCTCCTACGAGCAGTACTTC.

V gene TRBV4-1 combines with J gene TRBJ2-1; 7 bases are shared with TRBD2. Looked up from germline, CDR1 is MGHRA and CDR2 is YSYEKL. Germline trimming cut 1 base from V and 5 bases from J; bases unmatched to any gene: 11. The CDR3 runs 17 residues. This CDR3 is CASSQVPRTSSDNEQFF. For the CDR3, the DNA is TGCGCCAGCAGCCAAGTCCCAAGGACTAGTTCGGACAATGAGCAGTTCTTC.